These T cell receptor beta chains were read from a single sample in a study of T cell responses to AZD1222 COVID-19 vaccine. Sequenced by immunoSEQ multiplex PCR; TCRdb stores in-frame clones only, minus some. The repertoire holds 130,000 or so clones, with roughly nine tenths as singletons. The sequences come from peripheral blood, collected 28 days after the second dose of the MenACWY control vaccine. The receptors shown here come from an adult who received the MenACWY meningococcal vaccine as a control. Each CDR3 is given with its conserved first and last residue.

cdr3_aa	v_call	j_call	cdr3_length
CASSPGGRQYF	TRBV19	TRBJ2-4	11
CASSKIQTGGGYTF	TRBV11-2	TRBJ1-2	14
CASRTGRPNTGELFF	TRBV19	TRBJ2-2	15
CAISDLTGTSSYEQYF	TRBV10-3	TRBJ2-7	16
CASSSGPPRANYGYTF	TRBV25-1	TRBJ1-2	16
CASGFSYGSRNEQFF	TRBV12-5	TRBJ2-1	15
CASSLEGGSYEQYF	TRBV28	TRBJ2-7	14
CASSEEPYGYTF	TRBV6-1	TRBJ1-2	12
CASRGGTDTQYF	TRBV19	TRBJ2-3	12
CASSLSSGPAKAKNIQYF	TRBV27	TRBJ2-4	18
CASGLAGDSGANVLTF	TRBV19	TRBJ2-6	16
CSVAKPGQGNTGELFF	TRBV29-1	TRBJ2-2	16
CASSQEGGVTYNEQFF	TRBV3-1/TRBV3-2	TRBJ2-1	16
CASSRPGQGYNEQFF	TRBV19	TRBJ2-1	15
CASSDRSLSSYEQYF	TRBV2	TRBJ2-7	15
CASWTAVSYEQYF	TRBV27	TRBJ2-7	13
CASSLIGRQGHEQYF	TRBV7-8	TRBJ2-7	15
CASRPGDPPYEQYF	TRBV2	TRBJ2-7	14
CASSQEDSPGQVLHF	TRBV4-2	TRBJ1-6	15
CASSFTGTSDYNEQFF	TRBV7-2	TRBJ2-1	16
CASSLDRAADTQYF	TRBV5-1	TRBJ2-3	14
CASSSLGAGRQWTGNTIYF	TRBV5-6	TRBJ1-3	19
CASSPGTSGDNEQFF	TRBV13	TRBJ2-1	15
CASSLAGVATQYF	TRBV28	TRBJ2-5	13
CASSSAHNSPLHF	TRBV12-3/TRBV12-4	TRBJ1-6	13
CASSQVGAGANEKLFF	TRBV4-3	TRBJ1-4	16
CASSSLAGATHEQYF	TRBV6-5	TRBJ2-7	15
CASSVACRHNRTNSNQPQHF	TRBV9	TRBJ1-5	20
CASRDQNTGELFF	TRBV28	TRBJ2-2	13
CASAQGAPNYGYTF	TRBV5-1	TRBJ1-2	14
CASSSPEGTPRGNSPLHF	TRBV28	TRBJ1-6	18
CASQPGQGTYEQYF	TRBV19	TRBJ2-7	14
CASSSGTSLTDTQYF	TRBV5-1	TRBJ2-3	15
CASIGLDRVTEAFF	TRBV19	TRBJ1-1	14
CASGLFFARTSSYEQYF	TRBV12-5	TRBJ2-7	17
CASSFQGGRNEQFF	TRBV6-5	TRBJ2-1	14
CASSPAGENIQYF	TRBV3-1/TRBV3-2	TRBJ2-4	13
CASSLRLFTDTQYF	TRBV5-1	TRBJ2-3	14
CSVGTVSYEQYF	TRBV29-1	TRBJ2-7	12
CASSLDNEQFF	TRBV12-3/TRBV12-4	TRBJ2-1	11
CASTPGGFGNTIYF	TRBV5-6	TRBJ1-3	14
CASSLDPVGTEAFF	TRBV5-4	TRBJ1-1	14
CASSLGQRGSQPQHF	TRBV5-8	TRBJ1-5	15
CASSGLGEQFF	TRBV19	TRBJ2-1	11
CASSQGTGVNGYTF	TRBV9	TRBJ1-2	14
CASSESTSGGITDTQYF	TRBV10-1	TRBJ2-3	17
CASSSHEGGANNSPLHF	TRBV6-2/TRBV6-3	TRBJ1-6	17
CASSLVLSSTSYEQYF	TRBV11-2	TRBJ2-7	16
CASSFWRPTENEQYF	TRBV28	TRBJ2-7	15
CASSPPPGGLYGYTF	TRBV6-2/TRBV6-3	TRBJ1-2	15